Listed below are T cell receptor beta chains from one sample, sequenced in a study of metastatic and nonmetastatic thyroid tumors. TCRdb ran MiXCR on the PCR reads. This table has about 15,000 clones, 25% to 35% appearing once. Sequenced material: tumor tissue. These receptors were taken from a male donor with papillary thyroid cancer or a benign thyroid nodule (not recorded which). Some clones in this sample may be carry-over from other donors' samples. Each CDR3 is given with its conserved first and last residue. A D gene is named only where the DNA matches it firmly. A clone size is listed for some rows: how often the clone was seen (once, few, many), or a class if it is expanded.

d_call,j_call,v_call,clone_size,cdr3_aa,cdr3_nt
TRBD2,TRBJ2-1,TRBV11-2,NA,CASSTNAGDEQFF,TGTGCCAGCAGCACAAACGCGGGAGATGAGCAGTTCTTC
NA,TRBJ2-7,TRBV20-1,NA,CSAPRQATYEQYF,TGCAGTGCTCCTAGACAGGCTACCTACGAGCAGTACTTC
NA,TRBJ1-2,TRBV30,many,CAWSFLSLEGGYTF,TGTGCCTGGAGTTTTCTCTCACTCGAGGGAGGCTACACCTTC
TRBD1,TRBJ2-2,TRBV11-2,many,CASSLGGQGSSGELFF,TGTGCCAGCAGTTTGGGGGGACAGGGCTCGTCAGGGGAGCTGTTTTTT
TRBD1,TRBJ2-7,TRBV6-1,many,CASTAGTGAVGQYF,TGTGCCAGCACCGCAGGGACAGGGGCCGTGGGACAGTACTTC
NA,TRBJ1-2,TRBV6-1,many,CASSRNAYGYTF,TGTGCCAGCAGCCGAAACGCCTATGGCTACACCTTC
TRBD1,TRBJ2-7,TRBV7-8,medium-sized,CASSLRDSSYEQYF,TGTGCCAGCAGCCTCCGGGACAGCAGTTACGAGCAGTACTTC
NA,TRBJ2-5,TRBV14,many,CASSQETQYF,TGTGCCAGCAGCCAAGAGACCCAGTACTTC
NA,TRBJ2-7,TRBV27,many,CASSFKGGIFYEQYF,TGTGCCAGCAGTTTCAAGGGGGGGATTTTCTACGAGCAGTACTTC
NA,TRBJ1-5,TRBV20-1,NA,CSVPDSYNQPQHF,TGCAGTGTCCCAGACAGCTACAATCAGCCCCAGCATTTT
NA,TRBJ2-7,TRBV28,few,CASSDVSVLDEQYF,TGTGCCAGCAGTGATGTCAGTGTATTGGACGAGCAGTACTTC
NA,TRBJ2-7,TRBV30,NA,CAWSRDNSPYEQYF,TGTGCCTGGAGCCGGGACAATTCCCCCTACGAGCAGTACTTC
TRBD1,TRBJ2-3,TRBV5-1,once,CASSLSPTGTPDTQYF,TGCGCCAGCAGCCTTTCCCCGACAGGGACCCCAGATACGCAGTATTTT
TRBD2,TRBJ2-2,TRBV12-3/TRBV12-4,many,CASADRDYSNTGELFF,TGTGCCAGCGCTGACCGGGACTACTCGAACACCGGGGAGCTGTTTTTT
NA,TRBJ2-2,TRBV6-4,many,CASSDGDTGELFF,TGTGCCAGCAGTGACGGGGACACCGGGGAGCTGTTTTTT
TRBD1,TRBJ2-3,TRBV2,once,CASSASRGTGPITDRQYF,TGTGCCAGCAGCGCATCTAGAGGGACAGGGCCTATCACAGATAGGCAGTATTTT
NA,TRBJ2-7,TRBV6-2/TRBV6-3,medium-sized,CASRTRVNEQYF,TGTGCCAGCAGAACCAGGGTTAACGAGCAGTACTTC
NA,TRBJ2-3,TRBV5-1,NA,CASSHGGASTDTQYF,TGCGCCAGCAGCCATGGGGGGGCGAGCACAGATACGCAGTATTTT
NA,TRBJ2-2,TRBV12-3/TRBV12-4,many,CASSLILAADTGELFF,TGTGCCAGCAGTTTAATCCTAGCTGCCGACACCGGGGAGCTGTTTTTT
TRBD1,TRBJ1-1,TRBV20-1,once,CSARDLRGRNTEAFF,TGCAGTGCTAGAGATTTAAGGGGGCGGAACACTGAAGCTTTCTTT
NA,TRBJ2-7,TRBV20-1,NA,CSARAPGYNEQYF,TGCAGTGCTAGAGCCCCAGGGTACAACGAGCAGTACTTC
NA,TRBJ1-2,TRBV6-1,NA,CASSELLWGDGYTF,TGTGCCAGCAGTGAACTCCTTTGGGGGGATGGCTACACCTTC
TRBD1,TRBJ1-1,TRBV5-1,few,CASSFSGQEGTEAFF,TGCGCCAGCAGCTTCTCAGGACAGGAGGGGACTGAAGCTTTCTTT